Each of the 14 T cell receptor beta chains below was sequenced from the same sample in a study of CD8+ T cells in alopecia areata. Extraction of RNA preceded its reverse transcription into cDNA, which served as the sequencing template. TCRdb's copy holds only in-frame clones and misses some; the assay was immunoSEQ multiplex PCR. Singletons are absent from the sample, which has around 100,000 clones. The sample consisted of lesional skin. Receptor source: a C3H/HeJ mouse with alopecia areata. MHC haplotype of the strain: H2-k.

This clone was detected a few times. Gene names denote mouse genes. The sequenced fragment ends 4 residues before the CDR3 boundary, so the rest is inferred from the germline J gene. This chain links TRBV5 with TRBJ2-7; TRBD2 matches at 9 bases. In germline, CDR1 is LGHNA, CDR2 YNLKQL (reference sequence). The CDR3 has 15 residues. Trimming removed 0 bases from V and 1 base from J; junction bases left unmatched: 1. CDR3 sequence: CASSQEGLGSYEQYF. The CDR3 bases that were read are TGTGCCAGCAGCCAAGAAGGACTGGGGTCCTAT.

Remarks on this clone: Gene names follow the mouse nomenclature. Read data end 4 residues before the CDR3 end; the end is taken from the germline J gene. The gene calls are TRBV1 and TRBJ2-1, with 7 bases that match TRBD1. The CDR3 length is 16 residues. The ends lost 2 bases at V and 3 bases at J; junction bases unmatched: 7. Germline assignment: CDR1 NSQYPW and CDR2 LRSPGD (reference sequence). CDR3 region: CTCSATRDRTYAEQFF. The CDR3 DNA, read in part, is TGCACCTGCAGTGCAACTCGGGACAGAACCTATGCT.

This clone occurred a few times. Each gene name is a mouse one. The CDR3 end falls 4 residues outside the read, so it is completed with the germline J gene. V is TRBV19 and J is TRBJ2-7; no clear D gene. The CDR3 length is 13 residues. The germline V and J ends were trimmed by 6 bases and 0 bases, with 10 bases remaining between them. From germline, CDR1 is FNHDT and CDR2 SITEND (reference sequence). The covered CDR3 bases are TGTGCCAGCATCGGGTGGGTCTCCTAT. Protein product: CASIGWVSY. The entire CDR3 is CASIGWVSYEQYF.

There are a few counts of this clone. TCRdb lists a protein that is different at residue 14 from the translated DNA; the protein given here uses the DNA translation. The gene names given are mouse names. The read comes to an end 3 residues before the CDR3 does, leaving the germline J gene to fill in the end. The V and J genes are TRBV13-1 and TRBJ1-3; weak D call: TRBD1 (6 bases). Germline CDR1 and CDR2: NSHNY and SYGAGN. The CDR3 consists of 17 residues. Trimming removed 0 bases at V and 0 bases at J, with 13 bases between. The CDR3 spells CASSDAGHPNSGNTLYF. CDR3 DNA (partial): TGTGCCAGCAGTGATGCGGGACACCCGAATTCTGGAAATACG.

This clone was detected only a few times. Gene names are mouse gene names. The observed sequence ends 4 residues before the CDR3 terminus, with the missing tail filled in from the germline J gene. The chain is built from TRBV13-1 and TRBJ2-3, with 9 bases lining up with TRBD1. This CDR3 is built from 16 residues. In germline, CDR1 is NSHNY, CDR2 SYGAGN. The ends lost 4 bases at V and 2 bases at J; junction bases unmatched: 8. The CDR3 sequence is CASSQQGARDAETLYF. The CDR3 bases that were read are TGTGCCAGCAGTCAACAGGGGGCGCGAGATGCAGAA.

About this clone: The gene symbols are mouse symbols. The read finishes 4 residues shy of the CDR3 end, and the germline J gene is used to complete it. The sample contains more than one DNA sequence encoding this CDR3. V usage is TRBV19 and J usage is TRBJ1-1; D is perhaps TRBD1 (6 bases). V lost 2 bases and J 2 bases, leaving 10 bases between the germline ends. The CDR3 sequence is 14 residues long. In germline, CDR1 is FNHDT, CDR2 SITEND (reference sequence). CDR3 DNA, as far as it was read: TGTGCCAGCAGTATTGAGGGGGGCAACACA. Translating it yields CASSIEGGNT. The full CDR3 protein reads CASSIEGGNTEVFF.

Comment on this clone: The germline and genes are mouse ones. From the germline J gene comes the end of the CDR3, since the read stops 4 residues before it. This chain uses TRBV13-3 with TRBJ1-4, with D maybe TRBD1 (6 bases). The CDR3 has 15 amino acids. CDR1 is NNHDY, CDR2 SYVADS, per germline. The V gene lost 1 base and the J gene lost 3 bases, with 10 bases spanning the gap. Incomplete CDR3 DNA: TGTGCCAGCAGTGATATTCAGGGGACCAACGAA. The encoded protein is CASSDIQGTNE. The complete CDR3 reads CASSDIQGTNERLFF. Variable domain in full (rest from reference TRBV13-3 and TRBJ1-4): EAAVTQSPRSKVAVTGGKVTLSCHQTNNHDYMYWYRQDTGHGLRLIHYSYVADSTEKGDIPDGYKASRPSQENFSLILELASLSQTAVYFCASSDIQGTNERLFFGHGTKLSVL.

This clone has only a few counts. Mouse gene names and germline throughout. The read ends 4 residues before the CDR3 terminus; that terminus is restored from the germline J gene. This sequence joins TRBV1 and TRBJ2-1, with D hard to call. Trimming shortened V by 1 base and J by 3 bases, and 7 bases separated the two germline ends. CDR3 size: 14 residues. Germline V CDR1 and CDR2: NSQYPW, LRSPGD (reference sequence). Partial CDR3 DNA: TGCACCTGCAGTGCAGCGGCTGGCTATGCT. Protein sequence: CTCSAAAGYA. The full CDR3 is CTCSAAAGYAEQFF.

To note about this clone: Mouse germline and gene names are used. The CDR3 end lies 4 residues beyond the end of the read and is filled in from the germline J gene. The rearrangement uses TRBV1 and TRBJ2-1; 9 bases line up with TRBD1. Germline V gives CDR1 NSQYPW, CDR2 LRSPGD (reference sequence). The CDR3 covers 16 residues. Trimming removed 1 base from V and 6 bases from J; junction bases left unmatched: 7. The CDR3 loop reads CTCSAVGTGKGAEQFF. The covered CDR3 bases are TGCACCTGCAGTGCAGTCGGGACAGGGAAAGGTGCT.

Details on this clone: The protein recorded in TCRdb does not match the translated DNA at residue 11; the protein presented here comes from translating the DNA. The germline and genes are mouse ones. The read gets to within 3 residues of the CDR3 end, and the germline J gene fills in the rest. The gene calls are TRBV16 and TRBJ1-3; tentatively, D is TRBD1 (6 bases). Germline assignment: CDR1 SGHSA and CDR2 FRNQAP. V was shortened by 4 bases and J by 0 bases, with 7 bases between the two germline ends. The CDR3 is made up of 14 amino acids. Partial CDR3 DNA: TGTGCAAGCAGCTCGGGACATTCTGGAAATACG. Translation gives CASSSGHSGNT. The entire CDR3 protein reads CASSSGHSGNTLYF.

In the case of this clone: The genes are named according to mouse. Read sequence stops 4 residues before the CDR3 end, and the germline J gene provides the missing end. The rearrangement uses TRBV13-3 and TRBJ2-7, with a tentative D call TRBD1 (5 bases). Trimming removed 1 base from V and 3 bases from J, with 11 bases in between. There are 14 residues in the CDR3. The germline V gene has CDR1 NNHDY and CDR2 SYVADS. CDR3 DNA (partial): TGTGCCAGCAGTGATCAGGACAAAATCTAT. This codes for CASSDQDKIY. The whole CDR3 protein reads CASSDQDKIYEQYF.

This clone has a handful of counts. Gene labels here are mouse ones. The CDR3 end falls 4 residues outside the read, so it is completed with the germline J gene. The J gene is TRBJ2-3, the V gene TRBV13-2, with 7 bases that match TRBD1. CDR1 and CDR2 from the germline V gene are NNHNN and SYGAGS (reference sequence). This CDR3 region has 14 residues. V dropped 5 bases and J dropped 3; count of bases not matched to a gene: 6. The CDR3 DNA, read in part, is TGTGCCAGCGGGACCGGGACAGACGCAGAA. This codes for CASGTGTDAE. The whole CDR3 sequence reads CASGTGTDAETLYF.

Of note for this clone: All gene names here are mouse names. The read ends 4 residues shy of where the CDR3 ends; the end is completed using the germline J gene. V usage is TRBV1 and J usage is TRBJ2-5; 8 bases fit TRBD2. The CDR3 has 16 amino acids. The V gene's germline CDR1 is NSQYPW and CDR2 LRSPGD (reference sequence). The CDR3 bases that were read are TGCACCTGCAGTGCAGATCTGGGGGGAAAGGGGGAC. It yields the protein CTCSADLGGKGD. The complete CDR3 reads CTCSADLGGKGDTQYF.

For this clone: Gene names refer to mouse genes. The CDR3 goes on 4 residues after the read ends, and that part is filled in from the germline J gene. The V and J genes are TRBV19 and TRBJ2-1, with D possibly matching TRBD1 (6 bases). The CDR3 covers 12 residues. The germline V gene has CDR1 FNHDT and CDR2 SITEND (reference sequence). V was shortened by 4 bases and J by 6 bases, with 8 bases between the two germline ends. The covered CDR3 bases are TGTGCCAGCAGTGGACAGTTTGCT. Protein product: CASSGQFA. The complete CDR3 reads CASSGQFAEQFF.